This T cell receptor (beta chain) is from a study of CD8 T cells in ankylosing spondylitis. Points from the study as a whole: Both synovial fluid and blood in reactive arthritis had previously been reported to carry some motif variants. Clones tied to disease were said to be significantly enriched in matched ankylosing spondylitis synovial fluid. Those disease-linked clones were CD8+; they were also relatively rare in peripheral blood. Blood from ankylosing spondylitis patients appeared to carry a characteristic eight-variant TCR beta motif.

The CDR3 covers 14 residues. With V trimmed by 5 bases and J by 0 bases, 5 bases remained unmatched. The V gene's germline CDR1 is DFQATT and CDR2 SNEGSKA (reference sequence). For TCR beta, libraries came from quantitative 5'-RACE with molecular barcodes. TCRdb processed the 5' RACE reads anew with MiXCR; each CDR3 protein has one entry. This table holds about 220,000 distinct CDR3 sequences, about 17% found once. Points on this clonotype: Antigen specificity is unknown.

The chain links TRBV20-1 to TRBJ2-3, with 7 positions matching TRBD1. The receptor was isolated from a male donor with ankylosing spondylitis. The specimen sequenced was blood, either unsorted or a sorted T cell fraction (not recorded which). The CDR3 loop is CSAWGTESTDTQYF. For the CDR3, the DNA is TGCAGTGCTTGGGGGACAGAGAGCACAGATACGCAGTATTTT.